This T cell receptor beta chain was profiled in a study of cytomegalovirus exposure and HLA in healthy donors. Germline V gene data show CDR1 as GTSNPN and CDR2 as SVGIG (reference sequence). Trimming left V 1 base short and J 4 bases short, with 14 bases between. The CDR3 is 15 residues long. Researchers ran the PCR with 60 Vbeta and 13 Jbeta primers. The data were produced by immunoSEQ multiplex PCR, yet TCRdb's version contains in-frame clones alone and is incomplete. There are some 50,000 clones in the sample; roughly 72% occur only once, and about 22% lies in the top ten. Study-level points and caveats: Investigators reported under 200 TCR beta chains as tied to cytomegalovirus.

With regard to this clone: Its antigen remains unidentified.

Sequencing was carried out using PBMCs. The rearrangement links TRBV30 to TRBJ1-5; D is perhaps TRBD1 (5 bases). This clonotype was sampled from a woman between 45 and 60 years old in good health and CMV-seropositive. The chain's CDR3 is CAWSAITGLNQPQHF. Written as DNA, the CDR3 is TGTGCCTGGAGTGCCATAACGGGACTTAATCAGCCCCAGCATTTT.